This TCR beta chain was identified in a study of tumor-infiltrating lymphocytes in primary liver carcinoma. Study at large: Spanning 4.2 to 10 cm, the tumors were T1-T3 N0M0. Sample yields of productive TCRbeta reads, ranging from roughly 3.5 to 8 million, were similar across tissue types.

Alongside blood RNA obtained from unsorted whole blood, germline DNA was also extracted. Germline V gene sequence: CDR1 SGHTS, CDR2 YDEGEE. The CDR3 extends over 14 amino acids. Reverse transcription of approximately 500 ng total RNA with a constant-region primer produced TCR beta cDNA. Three nested multiplex PCR rounds, a slightly modified ARM-PCR, produced the libraries for TCR beta. Running around 9 cycles apiece, the first two PCR rounds relied on TRBV1-TRBV30 forward primers together with a C-beta reverse primer. TCRdb independently ran MiXCR on the multiplex PCR reads; one entry per CDR3 protein. The sample shows some 190,000 distinct CDR3 sequences, roughly three fifths of them seen only once.

The chain carries TRBV5-8 and TRBJ2-2; D assignment may be TRBD1 or TRBD2 (6 bases each). The sequence came from a middle-aged man with primary liver carcinoma and hepatitis B virus infection. The sequenced material came from peripheral blood. The DNA for the CDR3 is TGTGTCAGTAGCTTGCGGAGGGGGTCCAGGGAGCTGTTTTTT. This translates into CVSSLRRGSRELFF.